The rows below give T cell receptor beta chains drawn from one sample of a study of breast tumors, draining lymph nodes, adjacent tissues. MiXCR, applied by TCRdb to the multiplex PCR reads, yields one record per CDR3 protein. The repertoire has about 21,000 distinct CDR3 sequences, roughly 45% of them found once; the top ten carry 7.8%. Sequencing was performed on breast tumor tissue. Receptor source: a female donor with breast cancer. Some clones in this sample may be carry-over from other donors' samples. The CDR3 runs from the conserved cysteine through the conserved F or W. A D gene is named only where the DNA matches it firmly. The size field is filled for only some rows; it gives once, few, many or a size class.

clone size,J gene,D gene,V gene,CDR3 protein,CDR3 DNA
.,TRBJ2-3,.,TRBV6-2/TRBV6-3,CASSHPGTVSPLSDTQYF,TGTGCCAGCAGTCACCCAGGGACCGTAAGTCCCCTATCCGATACGCAGTATTTT
many,TRBJ1-1,TRBD1,TRBV4-3,CASSHRQGRGEAFF,TGCGCCAGCAGCCATAGACAGGGACGGGGTGAAGCTTTCTTT
many,TRBJ2-1,.,TRBV7-3,CASSSRTYNEQFF,TGTGCCAGCAGCTCACGGACCTACAATGAGCAGTTCTTC
.,TRBJ1-1,.,TRBV6-6,CASRDTGRVGNTEAFF,TGTGCCAGCAGAGATACAGGGCGAGTAGGGAACACTGAAGCTTTCTTT
.,TRBJ2-5,TRBD2,TRBV5-6,CASSPGTSGRFSQETQYF,TGTGCCAGCAGTCCCGGGACTAGCGGGAGGTTTTCCCAAGAGACCCAGTACTTC
many,TRBJ2-1,.,TRBV4-1,CASSQDGTPTYNEQFF,TGCGCCAGCAGCCAAGACGGGACTCCTACCTACAATGAGCAGTTCTTC
many,TRBJ1-5,.,TRBV7-9,CASSSDNQPQHF,TGTGCCAGCAGCTCGGACAATCAGCCCCAGCATTTT
many,TRBJ2-1,.,TRBV7-9,CASSPPFYNEQFF,TGTGCCAGCAGCCCCCCGTTCTACAATGAGCAGTTCTTC
many,TRBJ2-7,.,TRBV4-1,CASSHPLRGEQYF,TGCGCCAGCAGCCATCCTCTAAGGGGGGAGCAGTACTTC
medium-sized,TRBJ2-7,.,TRBV5-1,CASSLVLAAASEEQYF,TGCGCCAGCAGCTTGGTGCTAGCCGCCGCTTCTGAAGAGCAGTACTTC
.,TRBJ2-2,.,TRBV19,CASSENWGTKTGELFF,TGTGCCAGTAGTGAAAATTGGGGGACCAAGACCGGGGAGCTGTTCTTT
many,TRBJ1-2,TRBD1,TRBV29-1,CSATGQDHGYTF,TGCAGCGCAACCGGACAGGACCACGGCTACACCTTC
.,TRBJ2-2,TRBD1,TRBV7-8,CAGSFSRQGAGAGELFF,TGTGCCGGCAGCTTCTCCCGGCAGGGGGCGGGCGCCGGGGAGCTGTTTTTT
.,TRBJ2-1,.,TRBV5-1,CASSLGKSEQFF,TGCGCCAGCAGCTTGGGTAAGAGCGAGCAGTTCTTC
.,TRBJ1-1,.,TRBV29-1,CSVFRTGNTEAFF,TGCAGCGTTTTCCGGACGGGGAACACTGAAGCTTTCTTT
.,TRBJ1-1,.,TRBV5-6,CASSLGRSTANTEAFF,TGTGCCAGCAGCTTGGGACGTTCGACAGCGAACACTGAAGCTTTCTTT
.,TRBJ2-2,TRBD2,TRBV15,CATSILAGGLNTGELFF,TGTGCCACCAGCATCCTAGCGGGAGGACTGAACACCGGGGAGCTGTTTTTT
.,TRBJ2-1,.,TRBV29-1,CSVGGWEQREQFF,TGCAGCGTTGGGGGGTGGGAACAGCGTGAGCAGTTCTTC
medium-sized,TRBJ2-7,.,TRBV7-2,CASSPEPTENYEQYF,TGTGCCAGCAGCCCAGAACCCACAGAAAACTACGAGCAGTACTTC
many,TRBJ2-6,.,TRBV3-1,CASSQVWTSSGANVLTF,TGTGCCAGCAGCCAAGTCTGGACATCCTCTGGGGCCAACGTCCTGACTTTC
.,TRBJ2-1,.,TRBV5-5,CASREVQALDEQFF,TGCGCCAGCAGGGAAGTACAGGCATTGGACGAGCAGTTCTTC
many,TRBJ2-2,.,TRBV6-1,CASKPGVDTGELFF,TGTGCCAGCAAACCGGGAGTTGACACCGGGGAGCTGTTTTTT
.,TRBJ1-1,.,TRBV4-1,CASSQAGQRTEAFF,TGCGCCAGCAGCCAAGCCGGACAGAGAACTGAAGCTTTCTTT
.,TRBJ2-3,TRBD1,TRBV11-2,CASSLGDSRLTDTQYF,TGTGCCAGCAGCTTAGGGGACAGCCGGTTAACAGATACGCAGTATTTT
many,TRBJ2-2,.,TRBV5-1,CASSLPRGELFF,TGCGCCAGCAGCTTGCCCCGCGGGGAGCTGTTTTTT
medium-sized,TRBJ2-3,.,TRBV7-2,CASSLAGSGGALDTQYF,TGTGCCAGCAGCTTAGCGGGTAGCGGAGGAGCATTGGATACGCAGTATTTT
medium-sized,TRBJ2-1,.,TRBV29-1,CSVSNSNDEQFF,TGCAGCGTTAGCAATTCGAACGATGAGCAGTTCTTC
many,TRBJ2-5,TRBD2,TRBV7-2,CASSSDSGSGETQYF,TGTGCCAGCAGCTCGGATAGCGGGAGCGGCGAGACCCAGTACTTC
medium-sized,TRBJ2-3,TRBD1,TRBV25-1,CASSELWTGVRDTQYF,TGTGCCAGCAGTGAATTATGGACAGGGGTGAGAGATACGCAGTATTTT
many,TRBJ2-1,TRBD2,TRBV20-1,CSARSALAESYNEQFF,TGCAGTGCACGGTCAGCACTAGCGGAAAGTTACAATGAGCAGTTCTTC
.,TRBJ2-7,.,TRBV6-5,CASSYFLPPVGEQYF,TGTGCCAGCAGTTACTTCCTCCCCCCTGTGGGCGAGCAGTACTTC
medium-sized,TRBJ1-2,.,TRBV20-1,CSARDRRPETAYYGYTF,TGCAGTGCTAGAGACCGAAGGCCCGAGACAGCATACTATGGCTACACCTTC
many,TRBJ2-1,TRBD2,TRBV6-6,CASSYSSTSGLYNEQFF,TGTGCCAGCAGTTACTCGTCGACTAGCGGACTTTACAATGAGCAGTTCTTC
many,TRBJ2-1,TRBD2,TRBV10-3,CAISEGTGGPNEQFF,TGTGCCATCAGTGAGGGGACGGGGGGGCCCAATGAGCAGTTCTTC
.,TRBJ1-2,.,TRBV25-1,CASRNPAGGYTF,TGTGCCAGCAGGAACCCGGCGGGCGGCTACACCTTC
.,TRBJ1-5,.,TRBV6-5,CASSRGTRNQPQHF,TGTGCCAGCAGTCGCGGGACACGGAATCAGCCCCAGCATTTT
.,TRBJ1-5,.,TRBV7-7,CASSLAGGGQPQHF,TGTGCCAGCAGCTTAGCGGGGGGCGGACAGCCCCAGCATTTT
.,TRBJ2-2,.,TRBV5-1,CASSFNLTTGELFF,TGCGCCAGCAGCTTCAACCTAACCACCGGGGAGCTGTTTTTC
.,TRBJ2-7,.,TRBV7-9,CASSLMPGREQYF,TGTGCCAGCAGCTTAATGCCGGGACGCGAGCAGTACTTC
.,TRBJ2-3,TRBD2,TRBV11-2,CASGLAGGRVGTQYF,TGTGCCAGCGGCTTAGCGGGGGGCCGCGTGGGTACGCAGTATTTT
.,TRBJ1-2,.,TRBV29-1,CSVEDPRDRNGYTF,TGCAGCGTTGAAGATCCCAGGGATCGGAATGGCTACACCTTC
.,TRBJ2-1,TRBD2,TRBV24-1,CATSDRTSGRSNEQFF,TGTGCCACCAGTGATCGAACTAGCGGGAGATCCAATGAGCAGTTCTTC
.,TRBJ1-6,TRBD1,TRBV24-1,CATIRGQYNSPLQF,TGTGCCACCATCCGGGGACAGTATAATTCACCCCTCCAATTT
many,TRBJ2-2,TRBD2,TRBV4-2,CASSRTGLAGGPTGELFF,TGTGCCAGCAGCCGAACGGGACTAGCGGGAGGGCCCACCGGGGAGCTGTTTTTT
many,TRBJ2-1,.,TRBV6-2/TRBV6-3,CASTFLQGGSGEQFF,TGTGCCAGCACCTTTCTACAGGGAGGCAGTGGTGAGCAGTTCTTC
.,TRBJ1-3,.,TRBV10-3,CATQPESSGNTIYF,TGTGCCACCCAGCCCGAAAGCTCTGGAAACACCATATATTTT